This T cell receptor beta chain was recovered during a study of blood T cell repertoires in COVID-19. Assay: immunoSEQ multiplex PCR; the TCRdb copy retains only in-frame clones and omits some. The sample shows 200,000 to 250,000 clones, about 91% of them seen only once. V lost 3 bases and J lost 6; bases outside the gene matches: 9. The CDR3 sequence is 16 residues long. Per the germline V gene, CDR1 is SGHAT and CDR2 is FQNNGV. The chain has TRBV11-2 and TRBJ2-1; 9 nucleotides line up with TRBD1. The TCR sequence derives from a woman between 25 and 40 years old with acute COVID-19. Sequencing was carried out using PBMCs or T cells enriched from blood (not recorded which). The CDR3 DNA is TGTGCCAGCAGCTTTGGGTCCGGGACAGGGTCCAATGAGCAGTTCTTC. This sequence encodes CASSFGSGTGSNEQFF. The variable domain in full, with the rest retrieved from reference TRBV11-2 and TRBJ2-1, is EAGVAQSPRYKIIEKRQSVAFWCNPISGHATLYWYQQILGQGPKLLIQFQNNGVVDDSQLPKDRFSAERLKGVDSTLKIQPAKLEDSAVYLCASSFGSGTGSNEQFFGPGTRLTVL.